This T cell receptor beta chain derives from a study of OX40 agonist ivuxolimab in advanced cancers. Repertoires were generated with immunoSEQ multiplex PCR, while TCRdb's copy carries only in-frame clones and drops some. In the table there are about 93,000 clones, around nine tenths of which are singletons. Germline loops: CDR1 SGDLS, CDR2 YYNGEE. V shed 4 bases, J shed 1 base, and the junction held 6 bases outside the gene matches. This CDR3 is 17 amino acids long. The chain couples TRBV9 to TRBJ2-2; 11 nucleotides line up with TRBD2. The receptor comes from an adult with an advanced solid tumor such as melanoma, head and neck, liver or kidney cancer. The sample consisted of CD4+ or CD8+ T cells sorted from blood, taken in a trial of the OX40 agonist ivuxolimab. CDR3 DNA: TGTGCCAGCAGCTCACGGACTAGCGGGCGGAACACCGGGGAGCTGTTTTTT. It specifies CASSSRTSGRNTGELFF. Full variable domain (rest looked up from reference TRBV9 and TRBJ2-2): DSGVTQTPKHLITATGQRVTLRCSPRSGDLSVYWYQQSLDQGLQFLIQYYNGEERAKGNILERFSAQQFPDLHSELNLSSLELGDSALYFCASSSRTSGRNTGELFFGEGSRLTVL.